This T cell receptor (beta chain) was sequenced during a study of blood T cell repertoires in COVID-19. Generated by immunoSEQ multiplex PCR, the TCRdb table keeps only in-frame clones and is missing some. Altogether 200,000 to 250,000 clones are present, roughly 88% being singletons, with the ten largest covering more than 2%. All recovered Cohort 3 donors got two negative PCRs, got clearance, or saw symptom resolution. The receptor comes from a woman aged 50 to 65 who had recovered from COVID-19. Sequences were obtained from PBMCs or T cells enriched from blood (not recorded which).

CDR3: CASGSEDSYEQYF. CDR3 sequence (DNA): TGTGCTAGTGGTTCAGAAGACTCCTACGAGCAGTACTTC. The V call is TRBV12-5, the J call TRBJ2-7; no reliable D call. Trimming removed 4 bases at V and 0 bases at J, with 7 bases between. The CDR3 has 13 residues. Germline V gene sequence: CDR1 LGHNT, CDR2 FRNRAP.